This T cell receptor (beta chain) stems from a study of regulatory T cells in long-lasting Graves disease. Study results and limitations: Accuracy may have suffered from the small sample size.

Time point given: newly diagnosed GD, antithyroid drugs for less than 3 months. PBMC RNA was the source of the TCR library. Arm-PCR of CDR3 regions with iRepertoire HTBI primers generated TCR beta libraries. TCRdb itself ran the multiplex PCR reads through MiXCR, one entry per CDR3 protein. The table has about 560,000 distinct CDR3 sequences, about 16% seen once; the top ten hold about 12%. This clonotype was seen at least ten times. What it recognizes is unknown. This sample was also put to use in a study of T cells in Graves' hyperthyroidism and ophthalmopathy. Per that study: HTBI primers were the set used in a first-round RT-PCR of the TCR CDR3.

This clonotype was obtained from a man aged 18 to 30 with Graves disease. The specimen was peripheral blood mononuclear cells (PBMCs), collected at new diagnosis, from a patient treated with antithyroid drugs.

CDR3 loop: CASSLRWGLAVQETQYF. In DNA form, the CDR3 reads TGTGCCAGCAGCTTACGGTGGGGACTAGCGGTACAAGAGACCCAGTACTTC. V and J are TRBV11-2 and TRBJ2-5; 11 bases are a match to TRBD2. Germline CDR1 reads SGHAT; CDR2 reads FQNNGV. V was pared by 2 bases and J by 2 bases, with 7 bases of the junction left unmatched. The CDR3 covers 17 residues. The full variable domain, with the rest looked up from reference TRBV11-2 and TRBJ2-5, is EAGVAQSPRYKIIEKRQSVAFWCNPISGHATLYWYQQILGQGPKLLIQFQNNGVVDDSQLPKDRFSAERLKGVDSTLKIQPAKLEDSAVYLCASSLRWGLAVQETQYFGPGTRLLVL.